This TCR beta chain was identified during a study of blood T cells in healthy people across ages. This clonotype has only a few counts. The CDR3 runs to 12 residues. Per the germline V gene, CDR1 is LGHNA and CDR2 is YNFKEQ. The V end lost 1 base, the J end lost 5 bases, and 6 bases lay between the germline ends. The authors ran a second PCR of about 6 to 11 cycles using a sample-barcoded 5' primer and a J-beta primer mix. Every cDNA molecule carried a tag from a template-switch adaptor bearing 12 random nucleotides. TCRdb re-analysed the 5' RACE reads in MiXCR, keeping a single row per CDR3 protein. The sample holds just under 550,000 distinct CDR3 sequences, around 24% seen once. This sample also appeared in a second study, on T cells of mothers and their children. This second report adds: Per child, around 3 million TCR beta CDR3 reads were obtained, against over 9 million per mother. Whether pairs are related or unrelated, thymic selection shapes their TCR recombination output in much the same way. The authors detected no persistent microchimeric T cell clones.

Sequenced: blood. The sequence came from a boy between 5 and 17 years old in good health. This chain uses TRBV4-2 with TRBJ2-7; D call uncertain. The CDR3 spells CASSQVGHEQYF. The CDR3 nucleotides are TGTGCCAGCAGCCAAGTCGGGCACGAGCAGTACTTC.